A selection of T cell receptor beta chains follows, all from one sample in a study of blood T cell repertoires in COVID-19. Method: immunoSEQ multiplex PCR; TCRdb's copy keeps in-frame clones and lacks some. The sample includes under 100,000 clones, roughly 89% of them seen just once. Sample: peripheral blood. The source is a man aged 25 to 45 with acute or convalescent COVID-19. CDR3s include the opening cysteine and the closing phenylalanine or tryptophan. D genes are given only for firm matches. The size field is filled for only some rows; it gives once, few, many or a size class.

NA TRBJ1-4 TRBV30 NA TGTGCCTGGTCCACAAACCGGAGCGGAAATGAAAAACTGTTTTTT CAWSTNRSGNEKLFF
NA TRBJ1-5 TRBV7-8 NA TGTGCCAGCAGCTTAGAAGGGGCAGCACAGCCCCAGCATTTT CASSLEGAAQPQHF
NA TRBJ2-1 TRBV28 TRBD2 TGTGCCAGCAGTCCCCGATGGACTAGCGGGATAGCCTACAATGAGCAGTTCTTC CASSPRWTSGIAYNEQFF
NA TRBJ2-1 TRBV5-1 TRBD1 TGCGCCAGTGGACAGGGTCTCACAAATGAGCAGTTCTTC CASGQGLTNEQFF
few TRBJ1-6 TRBV7-2 NA TGTGCCAGCAGACACCTGCTCCGGGGAATAGATTCACCCCTCCACTTT CASRHLLRGIDSPLHF
NA TRBJ2-1 TRBV4-1 NA TGCGCCAGCAGCCAAGTTAGGAGTACGAATGAGCAGTTCTTC CASSQVRSTNEQFF
once TRBJ2-3 TRBV30 NA TGTGCCTGGAGTTTAGCGGCAACCTTCACAGATACGCAGTATTTT CAWSLAATFTDTQYF
NA TRBJ1-3 TRBV7-2 TRBD1 TGTGCCAGCAGCTTGGGACAGGGGAGCTCTGGAAACACCATATATTTT CASSLGQGSSGNTIYF
NA TRBJ1-6 TRBV27 TRBD1 TGTGCCACCGCAGGGGGCGTAGGATCACCCCTCCACTTT CATAGGVGSPLHF
NA TRBJ2-2 TRBV19 TRBD2 TGTGCCAGTAGTATAGATCTAGGTCGCGGGAGCGGGGAGCTGTTTTTT CASSIDLGRGSGELFF
NA TRBJ1-1 TRBV9 NA TGTGCCAGCAGCGTAGAGGCGCAGGTCGACACTGAAGCTTTCTTT CASSVEAQVDTEAFF
NA TRBJ2-7 TRBV28 TRBD2 TGTGCCAGCATCCCCCAGCGGGGCTCCTACGAGCAGTACTTC CASIPQRGSYEQYF
NA TRBJ2-3 TRBV5-1 TRBD2 TGCGCCAGCAGCCCGGGGCGGGAGAGGTCAGATACGCAGTATTTT CASSPGRERSDTQYF
NA TRBJ2-1 TRBV2 NA TGTGCCAGCAGTGTTAGGGCACGGGGTGAGGGTGAGCAGTTCTTC CASSVRARGEGEQFF
NA TRBJ1-5 TRBV6-5 NA TGTGCCAGCAGACGTGATGGGGCAGGGAGGCAGCCCCAGCATTTT CASRRDGAGRQPQHF
NA TRBJ1-2 TRBV5-1 TRBD1 TGCGCCAGCAGCTTGGGACAGGGCCGCTATGGCTACACCTTC CASSLGQGRYGYTF
few TRBJ1-1 TRBV6-5 NA TGTGCCAGCAGCCTAACAGGGCACACTGAAGCTTTCTTT CASSLTGHTEAFF
few TRBJ1-1 TRBV7-9 NA TGTGCCAGCACCTCACGTCTGGCAGGCCGCCCTGAAGCTTTCTTT CASTSRLAGRPEAFF
NA TRBJ2-1 TRBV7-9 NA TGTGCCAGCAGCCCCCACTTGAATGAGCAGTTCTTC CASSPHLNEQFF
NA TRBJ1-6 TRBV6-6 TRBD1 TGTGCCAGCAGTTTGAGACTGGGACAGGGGGGCTCACCCCTCCACTTT CASSLRLGQGGSPLHF
NA TRBJ2-1 TRBV6-1 TRBD2 TGTGCCAGCAGTGCTGGGGAGGGCGCACCAGAGGGATTATACAATGAGCAGTTCTTC CASSAGEGAPEGLYNEQFF
few TRBJ2-1 TRBV28 NA TGTGCCAGCAGGGCTAGCTTGCACAATGAGCAGTTCTTC CASRASLHNEQFF
NA TRBJ1-5 TRBV3-1/TRBV3-2 NA TGTGCCAGCAGCCAAATGCAGGGAGGTCAGCCCCAGCATTTT CASSQMQGGQPQHF
few TRBJ2-7 TRBV2 NA TGTGCCAGCAGTGACAACCGGGACTTTTACGAGCAGTACTTC CASSDNRDFYEQYF
NA TRBJ2-3 TRBV9 TRBD2 TGTGCCAGCAGAGACAGCGGGAGTGAAGATACGCAGTATTTT CASRDSGSEDTQYF
NA TRBJ2-1 TRBV6-5 NA TGTGCCAGCAGTCCTCTACAGGGCCATGAGCAGTTCTTC CASSPLQGHEQFF
NA TRBJ2-7 TRBV7-2 NA TGTGCCAGCAGCTTAGTTCCCCGGAGCTATATCTACGAGCAGTACTTC CASSLVPRSYIYEQYF
NA TRBJ1-3 TRBV19 NA TGTGCCAGTACCTGGGCCTCTGGAAACACCATATATTTT CASTWASGNTIYF
NA TRBJ2-6 TRBV4-2 TRBD1 TGTGCCAGCAGCCAAGAAGGGACAGGTGGGGCCAACGTCCTGACTTTC CASSQEGTGGANVLTF
few TRBJ1-5 TRBV1 NA TGCACCAGCAGCCAAGGAATTGGGAGGGGCTTGAGCAATCAGCCCCAGCATTTT CTSSQGIGRGLSNQPQHF
NA TRBJ2-7 TRBV7-2 NA TGTGCCAGCAGCATGTACAGGACCTACGAGCAGTACTTC CASSMYRTYEQYF
once TRBJ1-5 TRBV3-1/TRBV3-2 TRBD1 TGTGCCAGCAGCCAAGGGGAGGGCAGGGGGCTCGGTCAGCCCCAGCATTTT CASSQGEGRGLGQPQHF
NA TRBJ1-1 TRBV6-5 NA TGTGCCAGCAGTTCCGCACGGGGAGCTTTCTTT CASSSARGAFF
NA TRBJ2-3 TRBV11-2 TRBD2 TGTGCCAGCAGCTTAGTGAGCGGGAGTGTAGATACGCAGTATTTT CASSLVSGSVDTQYF
NA TRBJ2-5 TRBV5-6 NA TGTGCCAGCAGCCCGACAGCACAAGAGACCCAGTACTTC CASSPTAQETQYF
once TRBJ2-1 TRBV3-1/TRBV3-2 TRBD1 TGTGCCAGCAGCCATGCCGGGACAGGCGTATACAATGAGCAGTTCTTC CASSHAGTGVYNEQFF
many TRBJ1-2 TRBV4-2 NA TGTGCCAGCAGCCACCAGGAGGGGCCCCTCTATGGCTACACCTTC CASSHQEGPLYGYTF
NA TRBJ1-6 TRBV5-3 NA TGTGCCAGAAGCATAAATTCACCCCTCCACTTT CARSINSPLHF
NA TRBJ2-7 TRBV15 NA TGTGCCACCAGCCAGGGATGGTACGAGCAGTACTTC CATSQGWYEQYF
once TRBJ1-2 TRBV7-3 NA TGTGCCAGCAGTATGGGTTCGGGGTACGACTACACCTTC CASSMGSGYDYTF
few TRBJ1-1 TRBV10-3 TRBD1 TGTGCCGTACAGGGGCGGAACACTGAAGCTTTCTTT CAVQGRNTEAFF
NA TRBJ1-1 TRBV7-9 NA TGTGCCAGCAGCTTTCAAGGCCGAGGCTTGAATGAAGCTTTCTTT CASSFQGRGLNEAFF
NA TRBJ2-3 TRBV6-6 NA TGTGCCAGCAGTTCCGACGGGAGTGGCACAGATACGCAGTATTTT CASSSDGSGTDTQYF
once TRBJ1-1 TRBV6-6 NA TGTGCCAGCAGTTTTGAACAGGGGAACACTGAAGCTTTCTTT CASSFEQGNTEAFF
NA TRBJ2-1 TRBV7-2 TRBD2 TGTGCCAGCAGCGAGCGCGGACTAGCGTCTACTAATGAGCAGTTCTTC CASSERGLASTNEQFF
NA TRBJ2-3 TRBV10-2 NA TGCGCCAGCAGCCTTACATCTGGAGCGGTAGATACGCAGTATTTT CASSLTSGAVDTQYF
once TRBJ2-7 TRBV5-6 NA TGTGCCAGCAGCATAAGGGGCTCGTACGAGCAGTACTTC CASSIRGSYEQYF
NA TRBJ2-1 TRBV18 NA TGTGCCAGCTCACCCAAGGGTATACTAGGCGGTGAGCAGTTCTTC CASSPKGILGGEQFF
NA TRBJ1-1 TRBV9 NA TGTGCCAGCAGCGTCCTCGGGGGGAACACTGAAGCTTTCTTT CASSVLGGNTEAFF
few TRBJ2-7 TRBV9 NA TGTGCCAGCAGCGCGAACGGCGGCTACGAGCAGTACTTC CASSANGGYEQYF
NA TRBJ2-7 TRBV6-2/TRBV6-3 NA TGTGCCAGCAGTCAAGGGATCGGGATTGATTACGAGCAGTACTTC CASSQGIGIDYEQYF
NA TRBJ2-3 TRBV2 NA TGTGCCAGCAGTATTGACTCCTCTCGCCTCACAGATACGCAGTATTTT CASSIDSSRLTDTQYF
NA TRBJ2-2 TRBV18 NA TGTGCCAGCTCACCCCCAATAGCGACTAACACCGGGGAGCTGTTTTTT CASSPPIATNTGELFF
NA TRBJ2-7 TRBV6-5 NA TGTGCCAGCAGGGCCTCCTACGAGCAGTACTTC CASRASYEQYF